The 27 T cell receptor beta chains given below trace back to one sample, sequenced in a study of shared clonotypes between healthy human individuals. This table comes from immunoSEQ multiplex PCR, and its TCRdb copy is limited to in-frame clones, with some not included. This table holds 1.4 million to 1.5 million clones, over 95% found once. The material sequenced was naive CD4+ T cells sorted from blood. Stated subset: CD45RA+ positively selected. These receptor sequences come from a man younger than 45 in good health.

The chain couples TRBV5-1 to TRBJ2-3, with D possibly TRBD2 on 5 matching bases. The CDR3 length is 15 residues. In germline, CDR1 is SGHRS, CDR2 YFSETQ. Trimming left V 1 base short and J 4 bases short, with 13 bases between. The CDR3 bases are TGCGCCAGCAGCTTGCATGGAGAGGGAGCAGATACGCAGTATTTT. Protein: CASSLHGEGADTQYF.

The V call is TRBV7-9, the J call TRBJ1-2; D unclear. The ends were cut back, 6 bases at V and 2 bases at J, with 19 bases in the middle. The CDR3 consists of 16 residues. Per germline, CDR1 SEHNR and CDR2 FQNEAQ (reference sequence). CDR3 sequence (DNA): TGTGCCAGCAGTCCCCAATTTATTGGGGAGAACTATGGCTACACCTTC. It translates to CASSPQFIGENYGYTF. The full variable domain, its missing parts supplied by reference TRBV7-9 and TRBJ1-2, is DTGVSQNPRHKITKRGQNVTFRCDPISEHNRLYWYRQTLGQGPEFLTYFQNEAQLEKSRLLSDRFSAERPKGSFSTLEIQRTEQGDSAMYLCASSPQFIGENYGYTFGSGTRLTVV.

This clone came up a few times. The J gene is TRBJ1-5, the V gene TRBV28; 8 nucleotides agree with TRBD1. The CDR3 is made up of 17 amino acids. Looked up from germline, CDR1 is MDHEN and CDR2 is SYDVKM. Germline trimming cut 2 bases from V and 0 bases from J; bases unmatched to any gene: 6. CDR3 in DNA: TGTGCCAGCAGTTTACCAAGGACAGGGCATAGCAATCAGCCCCAGCATTTT. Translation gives CASSLPRTGHSNQPQHF. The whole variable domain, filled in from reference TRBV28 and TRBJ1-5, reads DVKVTQSSRYLVKRTGEKVFLECVQDMDHENMFWYRQDPGLGLRLIYFSYDVKMKEKGDIPEGYSVSREKKERFSLILESASTNQTSMYLCASSLPRTGHSNQPQHFGDGTRLSIL.

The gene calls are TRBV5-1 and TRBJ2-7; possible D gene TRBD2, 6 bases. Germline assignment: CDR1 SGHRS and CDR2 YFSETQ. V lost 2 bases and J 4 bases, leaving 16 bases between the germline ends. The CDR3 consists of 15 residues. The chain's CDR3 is CASSFALEGNYEQYF. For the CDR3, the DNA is TGCGCCAGCAGCTTCGCGTTGGAGGGAAATTACGAGCAGTACTTC.

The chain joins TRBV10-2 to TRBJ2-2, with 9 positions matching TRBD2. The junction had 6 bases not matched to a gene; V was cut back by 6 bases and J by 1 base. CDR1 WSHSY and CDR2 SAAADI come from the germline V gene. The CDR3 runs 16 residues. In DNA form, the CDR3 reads TGCGCCAGCAGAGAAAGACTAGCGGAGAACACCGGGGAGCTGTTTTTT. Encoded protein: CASRERLAENTGELFF.

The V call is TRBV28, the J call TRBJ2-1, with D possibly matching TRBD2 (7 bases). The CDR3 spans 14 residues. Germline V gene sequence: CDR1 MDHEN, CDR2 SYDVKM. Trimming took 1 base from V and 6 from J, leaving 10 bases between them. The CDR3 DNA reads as TGTGCCAGCAGTTTATCTGGGGGGGCCAATGAGCAGTTCTTC. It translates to CASSLSGGANEQFF.

CDR3 coding DNA: TGTGCCAGCAGCCCGCAACTAGCGGAGTACGAGCAGTACTTC. Its translation: CASSPQLAEYEQYF. The J gene is TRBJ2-7, the V gene TRBV9; 8 bases are a match to TRBD2. V lost 4 bases to trimming and J lost 4 bases; unmatched junction nucleotides: 7. The CDR3 totals 14 residues. Germline CDR1 reads SGDLS; CDR2 reads YYNGEE.

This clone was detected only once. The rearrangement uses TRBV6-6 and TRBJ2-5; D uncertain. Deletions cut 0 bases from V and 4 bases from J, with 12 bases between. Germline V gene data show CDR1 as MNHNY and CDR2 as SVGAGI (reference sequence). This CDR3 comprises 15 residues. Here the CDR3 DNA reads TGTGCCAGCAGTTACTCACGGGTGGGCTCAGAGACCCAGTACTTC. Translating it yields CASSYSRVGSETQYF.

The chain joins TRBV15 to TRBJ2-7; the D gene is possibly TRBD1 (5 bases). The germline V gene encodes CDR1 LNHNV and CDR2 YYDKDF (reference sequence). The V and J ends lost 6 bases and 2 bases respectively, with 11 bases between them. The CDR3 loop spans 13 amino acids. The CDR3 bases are TGTGCCACCAGGAGCAGGGCGACCTACGAGCAGTACTTC. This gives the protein CATRSRATYEQYF.

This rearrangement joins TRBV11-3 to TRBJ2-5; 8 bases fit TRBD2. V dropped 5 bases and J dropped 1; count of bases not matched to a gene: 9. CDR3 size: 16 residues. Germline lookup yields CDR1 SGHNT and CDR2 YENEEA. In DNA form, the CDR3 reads TGTGCCAGCAGCCCGGGGACTAGACGAGCCCAAGAGACCCAGTACTTC. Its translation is CASSPGTRRAQETQYF. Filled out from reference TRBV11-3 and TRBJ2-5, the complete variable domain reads EAGVVQSPRYKIIEKKQPVAFWCNPISGHNTLYWYLQNLGQGPELLIRYENEEAVDDSQLPKDRFSAERLKGVDSTLKIQPAELGDSAVYLCASSPGTRRAQETQYFGPGTRLLVL.

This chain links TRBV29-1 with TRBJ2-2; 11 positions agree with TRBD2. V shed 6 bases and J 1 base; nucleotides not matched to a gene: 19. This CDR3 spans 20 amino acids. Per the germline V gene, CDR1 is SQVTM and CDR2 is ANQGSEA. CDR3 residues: CSVEGRSSGLAEWNTGELFF. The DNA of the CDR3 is TGCAGCGTAGAGGGACGGAGCTCGGGACTAGCGGAGTGGAACACCGGGGAGCTGTTTTTT.

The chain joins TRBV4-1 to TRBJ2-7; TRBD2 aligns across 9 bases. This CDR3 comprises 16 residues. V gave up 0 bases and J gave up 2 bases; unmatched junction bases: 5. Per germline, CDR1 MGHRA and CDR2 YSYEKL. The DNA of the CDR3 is TGCGCCAGCAGCCAAGAATCACCTAGCGGGACCTACGAGCAGTACTTC. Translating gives CASSQESPSGTYEQYF.

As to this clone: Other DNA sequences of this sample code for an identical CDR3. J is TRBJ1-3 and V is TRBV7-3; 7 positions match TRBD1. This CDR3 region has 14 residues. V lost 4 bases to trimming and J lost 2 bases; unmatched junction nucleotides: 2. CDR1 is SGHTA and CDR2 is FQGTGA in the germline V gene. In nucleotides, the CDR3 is TGTGCCAGCAGCTCCGGGACAGCTGGAAACACCATATATTTT. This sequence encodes CASSSGTAGNTIYF.

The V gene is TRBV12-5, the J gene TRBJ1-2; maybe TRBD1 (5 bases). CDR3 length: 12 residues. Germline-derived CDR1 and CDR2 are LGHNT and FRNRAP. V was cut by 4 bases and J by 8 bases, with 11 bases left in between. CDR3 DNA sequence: TGTGCTAGTGGTTCTCCCAGGGAGGGCTACACCTTC. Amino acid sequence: CASGSPREGYTF.

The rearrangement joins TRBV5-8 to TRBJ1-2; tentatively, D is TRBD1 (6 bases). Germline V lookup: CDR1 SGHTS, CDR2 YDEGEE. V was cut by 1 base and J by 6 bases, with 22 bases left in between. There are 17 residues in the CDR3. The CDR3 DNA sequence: TGTGCCAGCAGCTTGCGGGGGCGGGCCCAATTTCTTAATGGCTACACCTTC. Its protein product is CASSLRGRAQFLNGYTF.

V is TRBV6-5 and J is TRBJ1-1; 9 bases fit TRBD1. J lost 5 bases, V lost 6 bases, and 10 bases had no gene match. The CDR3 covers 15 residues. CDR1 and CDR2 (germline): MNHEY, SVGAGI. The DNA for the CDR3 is TGTGCCAGCAGAACACAGGGGGCGAGGCAGACTGAAGCTTTCTTT. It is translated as CASRTQGARQTEAFF.

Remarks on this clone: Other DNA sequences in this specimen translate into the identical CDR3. The CDR3 DNA follows: TGTGCCAGCTCACCTCAGCCCAATCAGCCCCAGCATTTT. Amino acids: CASSPQPNQPQHF. This sequence joins TRBV18 and TRBJ1-5, with D unresolved. Germline V CDR1 and CDR2: KGHSH, LQKENI. V was trimmed by 3 bases and J by 3 bases, leaving 6 bases between them. This CDR3 spans 13 amino acids.

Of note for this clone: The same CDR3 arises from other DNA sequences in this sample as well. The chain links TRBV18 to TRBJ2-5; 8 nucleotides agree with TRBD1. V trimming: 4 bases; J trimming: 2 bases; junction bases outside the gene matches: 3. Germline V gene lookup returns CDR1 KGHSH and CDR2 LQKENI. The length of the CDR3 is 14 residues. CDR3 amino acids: CASSRDRTQETQYF. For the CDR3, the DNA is TGTGCCAGCTCACGGGACAGGACGCAAGAGACCCAGTACTTC.

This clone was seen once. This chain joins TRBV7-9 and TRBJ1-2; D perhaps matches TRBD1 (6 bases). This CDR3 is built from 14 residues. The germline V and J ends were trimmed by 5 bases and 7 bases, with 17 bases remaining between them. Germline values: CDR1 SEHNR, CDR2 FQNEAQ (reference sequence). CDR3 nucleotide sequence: TGTGCCAGCAGCGAGATACAGGGTAACCGTGGCTACACCTTC. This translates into CASSEIQGNRGYTF.

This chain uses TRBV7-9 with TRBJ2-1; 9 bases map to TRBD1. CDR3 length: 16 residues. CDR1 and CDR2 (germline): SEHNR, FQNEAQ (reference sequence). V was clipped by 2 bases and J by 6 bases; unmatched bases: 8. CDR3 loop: CASSLLSGTGINEQFF. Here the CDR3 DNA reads TGTGCCAGCAGCTTACTCTCCGGGACAGGGATCAATGAGCAGTTCTTC.

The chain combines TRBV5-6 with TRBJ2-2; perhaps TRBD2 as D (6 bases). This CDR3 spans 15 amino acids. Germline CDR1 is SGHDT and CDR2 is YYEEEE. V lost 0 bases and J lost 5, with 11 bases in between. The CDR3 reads CASSLGDGRTGELFF. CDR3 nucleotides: TGTGCCAGCAGCTTGGGAGATGGGAGGACCGGGGAGCTGTTTTTT.

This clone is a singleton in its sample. The CDR3 is CASRLTSGSGMGELFF. The DNA of the CDR3 is TGTGCCAGCAGGCTCACTAGCGGGAGTGGTATGGGGGAGCTGTTTTTT. This sequence joins TRBV27 and TRBJ2-2, with 11 bases that match TRBD2. The J segment lost 8 bases and the V segment lost 6 bases, leaving 11 bases of the junction unmatched. CDR1 MNHEY and CDR2 SMNVEV come from the germline V gene (reference sequence). This CDR3 has 16 residues.

CDR3 protein: CASSPRLAGMYNEQFF. CDR3 sequence (DNA): TGCGCCAGCAGTCCCCGACTAGCGGGAATGTACAATGAGCAGTTCTTC. This chain uses TRBV10-1 with TRBJ2-1; 11 bases map to TRBD2. The CDR3 consists of 16 residues. J was trimmed by 4 bases and V by 5 bases; bases with no gene match: 7. Germline CDR1 and CDR2: WNHNN and SYGVQD (reference sequence).

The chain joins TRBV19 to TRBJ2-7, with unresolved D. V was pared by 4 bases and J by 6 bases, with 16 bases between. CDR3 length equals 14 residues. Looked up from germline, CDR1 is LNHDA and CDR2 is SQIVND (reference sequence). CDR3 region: CASSTLGPAPEQYF. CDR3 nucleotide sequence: TGTGCCAGTAGTACTTTAGGACCAGCGCCCGAGCAGTACTTC.

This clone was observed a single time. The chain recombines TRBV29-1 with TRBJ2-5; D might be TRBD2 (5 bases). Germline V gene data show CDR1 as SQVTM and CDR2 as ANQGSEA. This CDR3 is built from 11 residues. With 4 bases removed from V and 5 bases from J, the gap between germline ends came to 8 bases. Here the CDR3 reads CSVGVAETQYF. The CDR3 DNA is TGCAGCGTTGGGGTAGCGGAGACCCAGTACTTC.

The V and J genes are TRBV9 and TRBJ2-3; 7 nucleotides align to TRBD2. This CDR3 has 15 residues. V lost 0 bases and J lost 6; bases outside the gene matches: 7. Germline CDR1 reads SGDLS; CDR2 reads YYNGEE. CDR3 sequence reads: CASSVEGRALDTQYF. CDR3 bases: TGTGCCAGCAGCGTAGAAGGGAGGGCTCTGGATACGCAGTATTTT.

The CDR3 loop is CASNSAGTSSGANVLTF. CDR3 bases: TGCGCCAGCAACTCTGCGGGGACAAGCTCTGGGGCCAACGTCCTGACTTTC. The rearrangement uses TRBV5-1 and TRBJ2-6; D may match TRBD1 or TRBD2 (6 bases each). The V gene's germline CDR1 is SGHRS and CDR2 YFSETQ. The CDR3 sequence is 17 residues long. Trimming took off 6 bases at V and 0 bases at J, with 16 bases between the two ends.